One and the same sample provided the 9 T cell receptor beta chains below, sequenced in a study of cytomegalovirus exposure and HLA in healthy donors. PCR amplification relied on 60 Vbeta primers (plus 13 Jbeta primers). Using immunoSEQ multiplex PCR, the repertoire was profiled, and TCRdb retains in-frame clones only, with some absent. Here the sample spans about 98,000 clones, around 72% being singletons. The sample consisted of PBMCs. These receptors all stem from a man younger than 35 in good health and CMV-seropositive.

This clone showed up just a few times. The J gene is TRBJ2-7, the V gene TRBV4-1; 8 bases line up with TRBD1. The J segment lost 4 bases and the V segment lost 0 bases, leaving 8 bases of the junction unmatched. This CDR3 is 16 amino acids long. CDR1 and CDR2 (germline): MGHRA, YSYEKL. DNA of the CDR3: TGCGCCAGCAGCCAAGATCTTTGGACAGGGAAGTACGAGCAGTACTTC. Translation gives CASSQDLWTGKYEQYF.

The chain joins TRBV15 to TRBJ2-7; 8 bases are a match to TRBD2. The CDR3 has 16 amino acids. The V gene's germline CDR1 is LNHNV and CDR2 YYDKDF (reference sequence). Trimming removed 0 bases from V and 2 bases from J; junction bases left unmatched: 6. CDR3: CATSRESWRGAYEQYF. In nucleotides, the CDR3 is TGTGCCACCAGCAGAGAGTCGTGGCGGGGGGCCTACGAGCAGTACTTC.

This clone was seen more than once but under ten times. This chain connects TRBV19 to TRBJ1-6; D possibly corresponds to TRBD1 (6 bases). The CDR3 consists of 16 residues. CDR1 is LNHDA, CDR2 SQIVND, per germline (reference sequence). V was cut by 10 bases and J by 6 bases, with 22 bases left in between. CDR3 in amino acids: CATTPQGRKSNSPLHF. Written as DNA, the CDR3 is TGTGCCACCACCCCACAGGGACGTAAATCTAATTCACCCCTCCACTTT.

The chain carries TRBV10-3 and TRBJ2-1, with 7 bases fitting TRBD2. In germline, CDR1 is ENHRY, CDR2 SYGVKD. The junction had 9 bases not matched to a gene; V was cut back by 1 base and J by 0 bases. The CDR3 consists of 18 residues. CDR3 protein: CAISEYGGGMSSYNEQFF. The CDR3 bases are TGTGCCATCAGTGAGTATGGCGGGGGTATGAGCTCCTACAATGAGCAGTTCTTC.

Points on this clone: An end of the junction differs from the germline gene, which may be a read error. This chain joins TRBV7-9 and TRBJ1-2; D might be TRBD1 (6 bases). Germline V CDR1 and CDR2: SEHNR, FQNEAQ (reference sequence). This CDR3 has 12 residues. The CDR3, as DNA: TGTTCCAGCAGTTACAGGGCCTATGGCTACACCTTC. Translated: CSSSYRAYGYTF.

The chain carries TRBV27 and TRBJ2-5, with 7 bases identical to TRBD2. Germline loops: CDR1 MNHEY, CDR2 SMNVEV (reference sequence). The CDR3 contains 16 residues. Trimming took 3 bases from V and 0 from J; bases not matched to a gene: 7. CDR3 region: CASSFGPGGHQETQYF. DNA for the CDR3: TGTGCCAGCAGTTTCGGGCCGGGGGGACACCAAGAGACCCAGTACTTC.

The genes are TRBV5-4 and TRBJ2-4, with 15 bases fitting TRBD2. V was clipped by 9 bases and J by 0 bases; unmatched bases: 13. This CDR3 has 19 residues. CDR1 is SGHNT, CDR2 YYREEE, per germline (reference sequence). For the CDR3, the DNA is TGTGCCACAAGACCGGGACTAGCGGGGGGAGATCTAGCCAAAAACATTCAGTACTTC. Amino acid sequence: CATRPGLAGGDLAKNIQYF.

The V gene is TRBV7-8, the J gene TRBJ1-1; 8 bases align to TRBD1. Germline-derived CDR1 and CDR2 are SGHVS and FQNEAQ. The junction had 12 bases not matched to a gene; V was cut back by 1 base and J by 5 bases. The CDR3 has 17 residues. The chain's CDR3 is CASSLGARQGRGTEAFF. The CDR3 DNA reads as TGTGCCAGCAGCTTAGGGGCCCGACAGGGGCGTGGGACTGAAGCTTTCTTT.

This chain uses TRBV7-6 with TRBJ2-3; D is undetermined. Germline CDR1 is SGHVS and CDR2 is FNYEAQ. The germline V and J ends were trimmed by 5 bases and 2 bases, with 14 bases remaining between them. The CDR3 runs 15 residues. CDR3 bases: TGTGCCAGCAGCGTAACCCCAGGCATCACAGATACGCAGTATTTT. Its protein is CASSVTPGITDTQYF.